Shown below are 16 T cell receptor beta chains from a single sample sequenced in a study of cytomegalovirus exposure and HLA in healthy donors. Use of 60 Vbeta and 13 Jbeta primers characterized the PCR. The assay was immunoSEQ multiplex PCR, and TCRdb's table has in-frame clones only and misses some. This sample has 200,000 to 250,000 clones; 80% to 85% occur once, and the top ten carry roughly 0.7%. The sample was PBMCs. The receptors come from a boy between 2 and 10 years old in good health and CMV-seronegative.

The chain combines TRBV25-1 with TRBJ2-7, with TRBD1 matching 7 bases. CDR3 length: 13 amino acids. The ends lost 8 bases at V and 2 bases at J; junction bases unmatched: 6. In germline, CDR1 is MGHDK, CDR2 SYGVNS. CDR3 amino acids: CASLGTAPYEQYF. The DNA for the CDR3 is TGTGCCAGCCTAGGGACAGCGCCCTACGAGCAGTACTTC.

The chain joins TRBV2 to TRBJ2-1, with D possibly TRBD1 on 6 matching bases. The germline V gene encodes CDR1 SNHLY and CDR2 FYNNEI. The V end lost 2 bases, the J end lost 7 bases, and 12 bases lay between the germline ends. The CDR3 is 14 residues long. Written as DNA, the CDR3 is TGTGCCAGCAGTGAAACCCAGGGGAGAAATGAGCAGTTCTTC. Protein product: CASSETQGRNEQFF.

This clone has more than one count but fewer than ten. V and J are TRBV6-6 and TRBJ1-1; D may be TRBD1 (6 bases). Trimming left V 10 bases short and J 3 bases short, with 15 bases between. This CDR3 spans 13 amino acids. Looked up from germline, CDR1 is MNHNY and CDR2 is SVGAGI (reference sequence). CDR3 loop: CATQDRVDTEAFF. The CDR3 nucleotides read TGTGCCACCCAGGACAGAGTTGACACTGAAGCTTTCTTT.

This chain uses TRBV2 with TRBJ2-3; the D is unclear. Germline V CDR1 and CDR2: SNHLY, FYNNEI. The CDR3 runs to 15 residues. The V gene lost 8 bases and the J gene lost 0 bases, with 15 bases spanning the gap. This CDR3 reads CASWPFSASTDTQYF. CDR3 DNA sequence: TGTGCCAGCTGGCCCTTTTCCGCTAGCACAGATACGCAGTATTTT.

This sequence joins TRBV6-5 and TRBJ2-3; 9 bases map to TRBD2. Germline lookup yields CDR1 MNHEY and CDR2 SVGAGI. V was clipped by 6 bases and J by 2 bases; unmatched bases: 3. The CDR3 sequence is 14 residues long. The CDR3 coding sequence is TGTGCCAGCAGCCGCGGGGGGGCCACAGATACGCAGTATTTT. It codes for CASSRGGATDTQYF.

CDR3 amino acids: CAWNQRGPPDEQFF. In DNA, the CDR3 is TGTGCCTGGAATCAGCGGGGACCTCCGGATGAGCAGTTCTTC. This chain joins TRBV30 and TRBJ2-1, with 7 bases identical to TRBD2. Unmatched junction bases numbered 11, after V lost 4 bases and J lost 8 bases. From germline, CDR1 is GTSNPN and CDR2 SVGIG (reference sequence). CDR3 length equals 14 residues.

The chain couples TRBV6-6 to TRBJ1-1, with 9 bases that match TRBD1. The germline CDR1 and CDR2 sequences are MNHNY and SVGAGI (reference sequence). J was trimmed by 5 bases and V by 8 bases; bases with no gene match: 9. This CDR3 region has 14 residues. DNA for the CDR3: TGTGCCAGCCGAGCGGACAGGGGCCGAACTGAAGCTTTCTTT. Translation: CASRADRGRTEAFF.

The chain combines TRBV12-5 with TRBJ2-6, with 8 positions matching TRBD2. The trim removed 0 bases at V and 0 bases at J, leaving 10 bases unmatched. Germline CDR1 is LGHNT and CDR2 is FRNRAP. CDR3 length: 20 amino acids. This chain's CDR3 is CASGLVLNFGGASGANVLTF. CDR3 nucleotides: TGTGCTAGTGGTTTGGTACTAAACTTCGGGGGGGCCTCTGGGGCCAACGTCCTGACTTTC.

The chain joins TRBV15 to TRBJ2-4; TRBD2 matches at 8 bases. The V gene end was trimmed by 0 bases and the J gene end by 0 bases; junction bases not matched to a gene: 7. This CDR3 is built from 18 residues. Germline V gene sequence: CDR1 LNHNV, CDR2 YYDKDF (reference sequence). CDR3 sequence reads: CATSRDVGLAVAKNIQYF. CDR3 bases: TGTGCCACCAGCAGAGATGTAGGACTAGCAGTAGCCAAAAACATTCAGTACTTC.

There are a few counts of this clone. The rearrangement joins TRBV10-3 to TRBJ2-7; TRBD2 is a possible D gene (6 bases). Germline-derived CDR1 and CDR2 are ENHRY and SYGVKD. The ends were cut back, 10 bases at V and 3 bases at J, with 10 bases in the middle. This CDR3 spans 11 amino acids. DNA of the CDR3: TGTGCCACTGGGGGGAGCTACGAGCAGTACTTC. Residues: CATGGSYEQYF.

This clone was detected only a few times. J is TRBJ1-1 and V is TRBV13, with 7 bases that match TRBD1. This CDR3 is 14 amino acids long. The ends lost 4 bases at V and 2 bases at J; junction bases unmatched: 4. From germline, CDR1 is PRHDT and CDR2 FYEKMQ (reference sequence). The CDR3 protein is CASSSRDRNTEAFF. The DNA of the CDR3 is TGTGCCAGCAGCTCCCGGGACAGAAACACTGAAGCTTTCTTT.

J is TRBJ2-1 and V is TRBV23-1; D ambiguous. TRBV23-1 belongs to the ORF category, with a function that is uncertain. Deletions cut 7 bases from V and 7 bases from J, with 17 bases between. The CDR3 sequence is 14 residues long. The CDR3 nucleotides are TGCGCCAGCAAAAAACTTCGGGTTTCGAATGAGCAGTTCTTC. It translates to CASKKLRVSNEQFF.

V usage is TRBV4-1 and J usage is TRBJ1-5; 7 bases are shared with TRBD1. CDR3 length: 17 residues. Germline CDR1 reads MGHRA; CDR2 reads YSYEKL. Trimming took 4 bases from V and 9 from J; bases not matched to a gene: 18. The CDR3 DNA is TGCGCCAGCAGCCCTTTTGGGAACCGGGACAGATATTGGCCCCAGCATTTT. This sequence encodes CASSPFGNRDRYWPQHF.

The V and J genes are TRBV30 and TRBJ2-7; 9 nucleotides align to TRBD1. The CDR3 loop spans 12 amino acids. J gave up 5 bases and V 8 bases, and 7 bases lay outside the gene matches. Germline values: CDR1 GTSNPN, CDR2 SVGIG (reference sequence). CDR3 nucleotides: TGTGCCGGGAAACAGGGGGCGCACGAGCAGTACTTC. It translates to CAGKQGAHEQYF.

V gene TRBV6-1 combines with J gene TRBJ2-2, with 8 bases that match TRBD1. This CDR3 is built from 15 residues. The ends lost 7 bases at V and 1 base at J; junction bases unmatched: 5. Germline V gene data show CDR1 as MNHNS and CDR2 as SASEGT. This chain's CDR3 is CASIPGTGNTGELFF. The CDR3 nucleotides read TGTGCCAGCATTCCCGGGACAGGGAACACCGGGGAGCTGTTTTTT.

The chain recombines TRBV19 with TRBJ2-7, with TRBD1 matching over 11 bases. Germline V gene sequence: CDR1 LNHDA, CDR2 SQIVND (reference sequence). V shed 5 bases, J shed 4 bases, and the junction held 10 bases outside the gene matches. There are 16 residues in the CDR3. CDR3: CASSVHGTGGSYEQYF. CDR3 nucleotide sequence: TGTGCCAGTAGTGTTCACGGGACAGGGGGAAGTTACGAGCAGTACTTC.